This is a list of T cell receptor beta chains from one sample in a study of blood T cell repertoires in COVID-19. Produced via immunoSEQ multiplex PCR; TCRdb's table is partial and in-frame only. The data show about 270,000 clones, less than 90% seen once. Sequenced sample: PBMCs or T cells enriched from blood (not recorded which). Source of these receptors: a woman in her 50s who had recovered from COVID-19. CDR3s include the opening cysteine and the closing phenylalanine or tryptophan. The D gene is left open where the match is weak. Rows may omit the clone size; those that give it use once, few, many or a size class.

d_call,v_call,clone_size,j_call,cdr3_nt,cdr3_aa
-,TRBV10-3,-,TRBJ1-2,TGTGCCATCTCCCCGGGAGGCTATGGCTACACCTTC,CAISPGGYGYTF
TRBD1,TRBV27,-,TRBJ1-2,TGTGCCAGCAGCCGAGACAGGGTTGGGGGCTACACCTTC,CASSRDRVGGYTF
-,TRBV30,-,TRBJ1-4,TGTGCCTGGAGTGTACGCGTGAACGTTAATGAAAAACTGTTTTTT,CAWSVRVNVNEKLFF
TRBD2,TRBV6-2/TRBV6-3,-,TRBJ2-2,TGTGCCAGCAGCCCCACTTCTAGCGGGAGGCCCCGATCCGGGGAGCTGTTTTTT,CASSPTSSGRPRSGELFF
-,TRBV28,-,TRBJ1-1,TGTGCCAGCAGTTTGGGCAGAATGAACACTGAAGCTTTCTTT,CASSLGRMNTEAFF
TRBD1,TRBV9,-,TRBJ2-2,TGTGCCAGCAGCGGGTGGGACAGGGGATCCGGGGAGCTGTTTTTT,CASSGWDRGSGELFF
-,TRBV28,-,TRBJ1-2,TGTGCCAGCAGTTCCAACCCAGGGGTCGGCTATGGCTACACCTTC,CASSSNPGVGYGYTF
-,TRBV27,few,TRBJ1-6,TGTGCCAGCACGATCTCTCGCGGGGATTCACCCCTCCACTTT,CASTISRGDSPLHF
-,TRBV2,-,TRBJ1-2,TGTGCCAGCAGTGAAGGTCTAACTGGGAGCTATGGCTACACCTTC,CASSEGLTGSYGYTF
-,TRBV3-1/TRBV3-2,-,TRBJ2-2,TGTGCCAGCAGCCAATTGGGAGCAGACACCGGGGAGCTGTTTTTT,CASSQLGADTGELFF
-,TRBV19,-,TRBJ2-7,TGTGCCAGTAGCTTCGAGGGCCACTACGAGCAGTACTTC,CASSFEGHYEQYF
-,TRBV9,-,TRBJ2-2,TGTGCCAGCAGCGGTGGACATTACACCGGGGAGCTGTTTTTT,CASSGGHYTGELFF
-,TRBV7-9,-,TRBJ1-5,TGTGCCAGCAGCCCTGGACAGTTTAGCAATCAGCCCCAGCATTTT,CASSPGQFSNQPQHF
-,TRBV4-1,-,TRBJ2-3,TGCGCCAGCAGCCAAGACCGACTAGATACGCAGTATTTT,CASSQDRLDTQYF
TRBD1,TRBV3-1/TRBV3-2,-,TRBJ1-4,TGTGCCAGCAGCCCCAGACAGGGGGCGTATGAAAAACTGTTTTTT,CASSPRQGAYEKLFF
TRBD2,TRBV5-6,-,TRBJ2-5,TGTGCCAGCAGCCTCTCCGGGACTAGCGGGAGGGTGACCCAGTACTTC,CASSLSGTSGRVTQYF
-,TRBV11-2,-,TRBJ2-7,TGTGCCAGCAGCCTGACCGGGACATTAAGCGAGCAGTACTTC,CASSLTGTLSEQYF
TRBD2,TRBV11-2,-,TRBJ2-3,TGTGCCAGCAGCTTAGGGGCTAGCGGAGGAGGCACAGATACGCAGTATTTT,CASSLGASGGGTDTQYF
-,TRBV7-9,-,TRBJ2-3,TGTGCCAGCAGTGGAACGGCGGGCTTCACAGATACGCAGTATTTT,CASSGTAGFTDTQYF
-,TRBV24-1,-,TRBJ1-2,TGTGCCACCAGTGATGGTAGGGCCCCGGGGTATGGCTACACCTTC,CATSDGRAPGYGYTF
TRBD1,TRBV6-5,-,TRBJ1-2,TGTGCCAGCAGGGGGGGACAGGGGGTTATTCTTGGCTACACCTTC,CASRGGQGVILGYTF
TRBD1,TRBV4-2,-,TRBJ1-1,TGTGCCAGCAGCACCGGGACAGAGCACACTGAAGCTTTCTTT,CASSTGTEHTEAFF
TRBD1,TRBV15,-,TRBJ2-3,TGTGCCACCCGCGTAGGGGGCCGCACAGATACGCAGTATTTT,CATRVGGRTDTQYF
-,TRBV27,-,TRBJ2-2,TGTGCCAGCGGCAAAAACACCGGGGAGCTGTTTTTT,CASGKNTGELFF
-,TRBV6-2/TRBV6-3,-,TRBJ1-1,TGTGCCAGCAGCTCGCCAACAGGGCCGAACACTGAAGCTTTCTTT,CASSSPTGPNTEAFF
TRBD2,TRBV28,-,TRBJ2-7,TGTGCCAGCAGTACTGAACTAGCGGGGAAACTATACGAGCAGTACTTC,CASSTELAGKLYEQYF
TRBD1,TRBV27,-,TRBJ1-2,TGTGCCAGCAGTTTCTTGCACGACAGGGCGGAAACCTTC,CASSFLHDRAETF
-,TRBV13,-,TRBJ2-3,TGTGCCAGCAGGAGAGGGGGTCGGTCCGGTGCAGATACGCAGTATTTT,CASRRGGRSGADTQYF
-,TRBV29-1,-,TRBJ1-2,TGCAGCGCTCAGGACTATGGCTACACCTTC,CSAQDYGYTF
TRBD2,TRBV30,-,TRBJ2-7,TGTGCCTGGAGTCTCGGACTAGCCTACGAGCAGTACTTC,CAWSLGLAYEQYF
TRBD1,TRBV7-3,once,TRBJ2-2,TGTGCCAGCAGCTCCCGACAGGGGGCGGGATTCGGGGAGCTGTTTTTT,CASSSRQGAGFGELFF
-,TRBV30,few,TRBJ1-6,TGTGCCTGGAGTCAGGGCTATAATTCACCCCTCCACTTT,CAWSQGYNSPLHF
-,TRBV28,-,TRBJ1-4,TGTGCCAGCAGCAACAGGGTCGTTACTGAAAAACTGTTTTTT,CASSNRVVTEKLFF
TRBD2,TRBV20-1,-,TRBJ2-1,TGCAGTGCTAGTCACGGGACTAGCGGGAGGGATGAGCAGTTCTTC,CSASHGTSGRDEQFF
TRBD2,TRBV7-2,-,TRBJ2-5,TGTGCCAGCAGCCGGACTAGCGGGAGGGCAGAGACCCAGTACTTC,CASSRTSGRAETQYF
-,TRBV29-1,once,TRBJ2-2,TGCAGCGCCGCAGGGGCATTGAACACCGGGGAGCTGTTTTTT,CSAAGALNTGELFF
TRBD1,TRBV28,-,TRBJ2-7,TGTGCCAGCAGGGCGCCGGGACAGGGGGCCTCCTACGAGCAGTACTTC,CASRAPGQGASYEQYF
TRBD2,TRBV27,-,TRBJ2-5,TGTGCCAGCAGTTTGAGGGTCCCGGGACTAGATCAAGAGACCCAGTACTTC,CASSLRVPGLDQETQYF
TRBD1,TRBV9,-,TRBJ2-2,TGTGCCAGCAGCGCCTCGGGACAGATTAACACCGGGGAGCTGTTTTTT,CASSASGQINTGELFF
TRBD1,TRBV20-1,-,TRBJ1-2,TGCAGCGTAGACAGGGATGGCTACACCTTC,CSVDRDGYTF
-,TRBV5-1,-,TRBJ1-1,TGCGCCAGCAGCTTGGCATTTTCCGCGACTGAAGCTTTCTTT,CASSLAFSATEAFF
TRBD1,TRBV18,-,TRBJ1-5,TGTGCCAGCTCATCGGGACAGGCCCGCAATCAGCCCCAGCATTTT,CASSSGQARNQPQHF
TRBD1,TRBV7-9,-,TRBJ2-1,TGTGCCAGCAGCCCCGCCCGGGACAGGGTTTTCTTC,CASSPARDRVFF
-,TRBV2,-,TRBJ2-2,TGTGCCAGCAGTGATCGGGTTAGGTCCGGGGAGCTGTTTTTT,CASSDRVRSGELFF
TRBD2,TRBV4-3,-,TRBJ2-3,TGCGCCAGCAGCCACCTCTCTCAGACTAGCGGGGGCACAGATACGCAGTATTTT,CASSHLSQTSGGTDTQYF
-,TRBV28,-,TRBJ1-3,TGTGCCAGCAGTTTCTTCGGGTCCTCTGGAAACACCATATATTTT,CASSFFGSSGNTIYF
TRBD2,TRBV5-4,-,TRBJ2-5,TGTGCCAGCAGCCCACAGACTAGCGCGGCGGTCGGGACCCAGTACTTC,CASSPQTSAAVGTQYF